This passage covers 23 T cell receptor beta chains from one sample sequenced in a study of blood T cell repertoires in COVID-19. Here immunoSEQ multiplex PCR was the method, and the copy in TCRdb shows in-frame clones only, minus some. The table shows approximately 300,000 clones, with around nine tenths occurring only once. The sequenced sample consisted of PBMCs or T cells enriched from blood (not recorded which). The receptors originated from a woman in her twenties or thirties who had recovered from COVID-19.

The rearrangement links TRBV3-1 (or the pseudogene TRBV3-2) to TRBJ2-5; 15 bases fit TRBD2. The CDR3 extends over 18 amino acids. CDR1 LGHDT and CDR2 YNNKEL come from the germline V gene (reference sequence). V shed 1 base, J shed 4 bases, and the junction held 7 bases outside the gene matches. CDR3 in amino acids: CASSQGTSGGAFLETQYF. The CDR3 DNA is TGTGCCAGCAGCCAAGGGACTAGCGGGGGGGCATTCCTAGAGACCCAGTACTTC.

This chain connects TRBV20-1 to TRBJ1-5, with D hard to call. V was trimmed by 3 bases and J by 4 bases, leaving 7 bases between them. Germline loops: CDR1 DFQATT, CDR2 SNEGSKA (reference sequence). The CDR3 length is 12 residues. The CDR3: CSASRGNQPQHF. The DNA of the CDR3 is TGCAGTGCTAGTCGCGGTAATCAGCCCCAGCATTTT.

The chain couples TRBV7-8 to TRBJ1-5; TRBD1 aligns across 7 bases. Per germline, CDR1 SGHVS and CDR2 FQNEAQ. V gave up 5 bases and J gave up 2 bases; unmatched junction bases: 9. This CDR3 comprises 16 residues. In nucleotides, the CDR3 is TGTGCCAGCAGCCAACAGGGGTGGGGCGGCAATCAGCCCCAGCATTTT. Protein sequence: CASSQQGWGGNQPQHF.

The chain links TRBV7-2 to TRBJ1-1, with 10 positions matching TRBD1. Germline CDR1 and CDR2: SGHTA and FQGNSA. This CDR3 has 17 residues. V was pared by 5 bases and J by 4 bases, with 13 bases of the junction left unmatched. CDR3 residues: CASSQTPGTGESTEAFF. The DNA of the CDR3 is TGTGCCAGCAGCCAAACACCCGGGACAGGGGAATCCACTGAAGCTTTCTTT.

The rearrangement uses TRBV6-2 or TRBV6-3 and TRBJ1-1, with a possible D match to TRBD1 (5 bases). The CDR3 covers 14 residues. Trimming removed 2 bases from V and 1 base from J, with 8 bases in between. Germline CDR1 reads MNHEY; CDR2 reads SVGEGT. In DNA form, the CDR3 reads TGTGCCAGCAGTTACGTTACAGGGAACACTGAAGCTTTCTTT. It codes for CASSYVTGNTEAFF.

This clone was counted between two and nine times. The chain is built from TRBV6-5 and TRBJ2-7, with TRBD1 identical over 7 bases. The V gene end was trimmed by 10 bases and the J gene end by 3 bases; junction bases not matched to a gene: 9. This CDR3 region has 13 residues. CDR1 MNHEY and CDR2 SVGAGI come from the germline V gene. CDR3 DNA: TGTGCCACCGCCCGGGACAGTCGCTACGAGCAGTACTTC. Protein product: CATARDSRYEQYF.

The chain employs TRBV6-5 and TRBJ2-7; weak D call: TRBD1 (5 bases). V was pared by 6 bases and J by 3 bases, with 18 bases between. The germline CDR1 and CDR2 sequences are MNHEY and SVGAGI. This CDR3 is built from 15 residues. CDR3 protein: CASSPTSTGDYEQYF. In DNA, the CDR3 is TGTGCCAGCAGCCCCACCTCAACAGGCGACTACGAGCAGTACTTC.

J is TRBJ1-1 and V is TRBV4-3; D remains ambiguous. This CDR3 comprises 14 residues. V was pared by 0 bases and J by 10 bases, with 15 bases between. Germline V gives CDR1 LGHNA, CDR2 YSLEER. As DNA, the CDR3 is TGCGCCAGCAGCCAAGATGATGGCGGACTTTTAGCTTTCTTT. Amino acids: CASSQDDGGLLAFF.

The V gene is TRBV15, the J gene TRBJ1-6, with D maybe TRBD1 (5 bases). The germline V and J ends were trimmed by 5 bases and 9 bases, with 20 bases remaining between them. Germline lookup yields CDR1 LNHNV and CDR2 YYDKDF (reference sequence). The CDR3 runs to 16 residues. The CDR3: CATSPRRGMGSSPLHF. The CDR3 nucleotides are TGTGCCACCAGCCCACGGAGGGGCATGGGAAGTTCACCCCTCCACTTT.

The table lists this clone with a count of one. The CDR3 DNA sequence: TGTGCCAGCAGCCAAGAGTCCAACACAGATACGCAGTATTTT. Amino acids: CASSQESNTDTQYF. This chain joins TRBV3-1 (or the pseudogene TRBV3-2) and TRBJ2-3; D remains unclear. V dropped 0 bases and J dropped 2 bases, with 6 bases sitting between them. The V gene's germline CDR1 is LGHDT and CDR2 YNNKEL (reference sequence). This CDR3 contains 14 residues.

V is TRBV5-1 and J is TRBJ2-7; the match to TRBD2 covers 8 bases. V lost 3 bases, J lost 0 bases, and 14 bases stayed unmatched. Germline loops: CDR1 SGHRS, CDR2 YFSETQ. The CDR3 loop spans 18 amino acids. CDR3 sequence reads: CASSSPRGGDWGSYEQYF. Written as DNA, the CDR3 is TGCGCCAGCAGCTCCCCCCGGGGGGGGGACTGGGGCTCCTACGAGCAGTACTTC.

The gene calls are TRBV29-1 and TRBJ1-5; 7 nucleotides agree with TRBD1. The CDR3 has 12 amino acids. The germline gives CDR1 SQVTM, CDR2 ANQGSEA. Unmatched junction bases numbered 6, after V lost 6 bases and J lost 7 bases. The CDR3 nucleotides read TGCAGCGTGTTGACAGGGAACCAGCCCCAGCATTTT. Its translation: CSVLTGNQPQHF.

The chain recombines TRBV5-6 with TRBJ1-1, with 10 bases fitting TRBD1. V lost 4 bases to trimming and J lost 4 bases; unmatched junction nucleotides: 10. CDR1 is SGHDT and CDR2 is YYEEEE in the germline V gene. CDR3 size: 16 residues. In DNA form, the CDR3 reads TGTGCCAGCAGCCCTGACAGGGGGCGGGTTTTCACTGAAGCTTTCTTT. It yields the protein CASSPDRGRVFTEAFF. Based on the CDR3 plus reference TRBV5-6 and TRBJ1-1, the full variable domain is DAGVTQSPTHLIKTRGQQVTLRCSPKSGHDTVSWYQQALGQGPQFIFQYYEEEERQRGNFPDRFSGHQFPNYSSELNVNALLLGDSALYLCASSPDRGRVFTEAFFGQGTRLTVV.

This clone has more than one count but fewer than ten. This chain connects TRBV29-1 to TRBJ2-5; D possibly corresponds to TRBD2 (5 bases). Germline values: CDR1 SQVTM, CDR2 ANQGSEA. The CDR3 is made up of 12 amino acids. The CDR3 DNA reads TGCGCAGCGGTACGGGGCCAAGAGACCCAGTACTTC. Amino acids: CAAVRGQETQYF.

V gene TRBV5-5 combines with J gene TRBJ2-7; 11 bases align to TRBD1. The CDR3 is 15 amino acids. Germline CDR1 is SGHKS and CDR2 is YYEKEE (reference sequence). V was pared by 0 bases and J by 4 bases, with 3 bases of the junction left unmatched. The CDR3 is CASSLGGTGGYEQYF. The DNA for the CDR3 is TGTGCCAGCAGCTTGGGCGGGACAGGGGGGTACGAGCAGTACTTC. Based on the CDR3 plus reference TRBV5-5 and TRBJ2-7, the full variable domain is DAGVTQSPTHLIKTRGQQVTLRCSPISGHKSVSWYQQVLGQGPQFIFQYYEKEERGRGNFPDRFSARQFPNYSSELNVNALLLGDSALYLCASSLGGTGGYEQYFGPGTRLTVT.

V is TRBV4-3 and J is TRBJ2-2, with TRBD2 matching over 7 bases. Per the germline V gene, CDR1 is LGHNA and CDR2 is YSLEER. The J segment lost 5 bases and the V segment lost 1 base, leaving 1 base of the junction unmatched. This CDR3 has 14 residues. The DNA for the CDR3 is TGCGCCAGCAGCCAAGCGCGGGAGACCGGGGAGCTGTTTTTT. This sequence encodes CASSQARETGELFF.

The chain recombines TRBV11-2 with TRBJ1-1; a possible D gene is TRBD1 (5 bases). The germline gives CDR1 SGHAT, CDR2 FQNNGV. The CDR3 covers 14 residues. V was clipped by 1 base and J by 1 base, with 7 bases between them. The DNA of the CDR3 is TGTGCCAGCAGCTTAGCTGGGGCGAACACTGAAGCTTTCTTT. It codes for CASSLAGANTEAFF.

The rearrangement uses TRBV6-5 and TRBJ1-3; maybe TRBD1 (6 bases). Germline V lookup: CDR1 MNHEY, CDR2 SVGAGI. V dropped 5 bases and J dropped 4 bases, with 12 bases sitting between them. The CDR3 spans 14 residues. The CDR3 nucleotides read TGTGCCAGCAGTACCGGGACATCCGGAAACACCATATATTTT. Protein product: CASSTGTSGNTIYF.

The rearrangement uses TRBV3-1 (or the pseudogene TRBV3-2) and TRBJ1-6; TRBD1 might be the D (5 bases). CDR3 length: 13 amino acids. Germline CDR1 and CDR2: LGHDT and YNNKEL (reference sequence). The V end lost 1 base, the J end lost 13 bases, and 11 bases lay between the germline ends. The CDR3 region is CASSQGGGSPLHF. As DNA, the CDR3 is TGTGCCAGCAGCCAAGGGGGGGGGTCGCCCCTCCACTTT.

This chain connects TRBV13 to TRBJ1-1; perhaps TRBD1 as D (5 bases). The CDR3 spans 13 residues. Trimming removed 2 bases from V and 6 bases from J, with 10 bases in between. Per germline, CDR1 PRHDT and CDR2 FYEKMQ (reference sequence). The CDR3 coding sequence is TGTGCCAGCAGCTTATTCAGGGCTTCTGAAGCTTTCTTT. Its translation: CASSLFRASEAFF.

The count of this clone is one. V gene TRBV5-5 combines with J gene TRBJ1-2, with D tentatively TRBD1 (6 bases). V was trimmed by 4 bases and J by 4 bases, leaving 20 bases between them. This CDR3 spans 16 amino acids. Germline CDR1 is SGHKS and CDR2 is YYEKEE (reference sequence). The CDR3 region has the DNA TGTGCCAGCAGCCCGCAAGGGGGGGGGATGGGCTATGGCTACACCTTC. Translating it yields CASSPQGGGMGYGYTF. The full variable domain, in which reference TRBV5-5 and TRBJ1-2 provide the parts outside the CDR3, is DAGVTQSPTHLIKTRGQQVTLRCSPISGHKSVSWYQQVLGQGPQFIFQYYEKEERGRGNFPDRFSARQFPNYSSELNVNALLLGDSALYLCASSPQGGGMGYGYTFGSGTRLTVV.

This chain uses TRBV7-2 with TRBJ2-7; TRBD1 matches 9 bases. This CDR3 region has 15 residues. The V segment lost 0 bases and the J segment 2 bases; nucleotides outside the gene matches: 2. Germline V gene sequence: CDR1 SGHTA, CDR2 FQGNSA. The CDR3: CASSLAGQGPYEQYF. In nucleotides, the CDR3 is TGTGCCAGCAGCTTAGCGGGACAGGGTCCCTACGAGCAGTACTTC.

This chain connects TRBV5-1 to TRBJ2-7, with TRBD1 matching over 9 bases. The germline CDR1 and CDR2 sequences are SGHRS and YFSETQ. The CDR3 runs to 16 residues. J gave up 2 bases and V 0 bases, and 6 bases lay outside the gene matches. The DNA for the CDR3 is TGCGCCAGCAGCTTGGAGACAGGGGGGAGCGCCTACGAGCAGTACTTC. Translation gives CASSLETGGSAYEQYF.